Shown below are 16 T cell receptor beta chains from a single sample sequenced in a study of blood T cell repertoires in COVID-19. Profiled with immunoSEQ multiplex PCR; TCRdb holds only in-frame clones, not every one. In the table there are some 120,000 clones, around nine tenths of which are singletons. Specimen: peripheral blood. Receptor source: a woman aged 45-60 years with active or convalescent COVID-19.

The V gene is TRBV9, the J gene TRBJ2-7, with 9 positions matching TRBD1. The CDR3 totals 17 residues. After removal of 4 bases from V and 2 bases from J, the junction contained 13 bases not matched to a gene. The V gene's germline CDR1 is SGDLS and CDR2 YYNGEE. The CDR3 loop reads CASSPRGAGQGPYEQYF. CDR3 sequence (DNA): TGTGCCAGCAGCCCACGTGGTGCAGGACAGGGGCCCTACGAGCAGTACTTC.

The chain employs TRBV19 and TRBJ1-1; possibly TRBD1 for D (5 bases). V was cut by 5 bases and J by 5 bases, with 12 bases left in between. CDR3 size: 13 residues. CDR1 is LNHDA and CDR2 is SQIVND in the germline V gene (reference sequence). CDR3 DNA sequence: TGTGCCAGTAGTTATGGGGGGAGGACTGAAGCTTTCTTT. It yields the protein CASSYGGRTEAFF. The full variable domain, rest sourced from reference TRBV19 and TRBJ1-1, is DGGITQSPKYLFRKEGQNVTLSCEQNLNHDAMYWYRQDPGQGLRLIYYSQIVNDFQKGDIAEGYSVSREKKESFPLTVTSAQKNPTAFYLCASSYGGRTEAFFGQGTRLTVV.

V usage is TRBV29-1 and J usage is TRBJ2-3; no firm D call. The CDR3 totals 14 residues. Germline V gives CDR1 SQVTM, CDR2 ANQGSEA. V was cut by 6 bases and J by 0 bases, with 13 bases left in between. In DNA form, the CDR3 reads TGCAGCGTCCGTGAGCAAACTAGCACAGATACGCAGTATTTT. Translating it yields CSVREQTSTDTQYF.

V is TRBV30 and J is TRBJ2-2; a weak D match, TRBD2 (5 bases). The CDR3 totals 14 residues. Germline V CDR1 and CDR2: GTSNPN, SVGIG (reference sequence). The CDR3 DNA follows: TGTGCATGGGAAGAGGGAGTTGACACCGGGGAGCTGTTTTTT. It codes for CAWEEGVDTGELFF.

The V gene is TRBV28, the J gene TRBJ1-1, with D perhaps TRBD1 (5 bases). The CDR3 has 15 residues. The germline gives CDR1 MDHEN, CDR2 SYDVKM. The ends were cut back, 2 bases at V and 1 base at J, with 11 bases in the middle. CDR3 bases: TGTGCCAGCAGTTTACGGGGGTTCGAGAACACTGAAGCTTTCTTT. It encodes CASSLRGFENTEAFF.

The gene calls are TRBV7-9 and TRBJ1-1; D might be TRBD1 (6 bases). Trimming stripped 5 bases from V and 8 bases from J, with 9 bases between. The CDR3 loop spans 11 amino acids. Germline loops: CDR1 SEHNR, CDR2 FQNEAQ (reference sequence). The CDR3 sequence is CASSPDREAFF. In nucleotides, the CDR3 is TGTGCCAGCAGCCCTGACAGGGAAGCTTTCTTT. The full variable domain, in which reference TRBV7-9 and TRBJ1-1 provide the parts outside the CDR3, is DTGVSQNPRHKITKRGQNVTFRCDPISEHNRLYWYRQTLGQGPEFLTYFQNEAQLEKSRLLSDRFSAERPKGSFSTLEIQRTEQGDSAMYLCASSPDREAFFGQGTRLTVV.

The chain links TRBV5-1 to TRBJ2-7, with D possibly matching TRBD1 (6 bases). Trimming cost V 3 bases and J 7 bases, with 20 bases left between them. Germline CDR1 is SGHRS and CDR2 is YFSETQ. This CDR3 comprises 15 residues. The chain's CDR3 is CASSSYGTTPAEQYF. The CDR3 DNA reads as TGCGCCAGCAGCTCATACGGGACAACCCCCGCGGAGCAGTACTTC. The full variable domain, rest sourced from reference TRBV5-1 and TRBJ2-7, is KAGVTQTPRYLIKTRGQQVTLSCSPISGHRSVSWYQQTPGQGLQFLFEYFSETQRNKGNFPGRFSGRQFSNSRSEMNVSTLELGDSALYLCASSSYGTTPAEQYFGPGTRLTVT.

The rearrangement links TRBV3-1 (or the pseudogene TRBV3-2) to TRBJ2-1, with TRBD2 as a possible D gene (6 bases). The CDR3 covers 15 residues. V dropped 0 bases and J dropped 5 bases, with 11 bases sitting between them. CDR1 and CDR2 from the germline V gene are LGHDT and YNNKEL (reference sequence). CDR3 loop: CASSQEPSADNEQFF. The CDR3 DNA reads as TGTGCCAGCAGCCAAGAACCTAGCGCCGACAATGAGCAGTTCTTC.

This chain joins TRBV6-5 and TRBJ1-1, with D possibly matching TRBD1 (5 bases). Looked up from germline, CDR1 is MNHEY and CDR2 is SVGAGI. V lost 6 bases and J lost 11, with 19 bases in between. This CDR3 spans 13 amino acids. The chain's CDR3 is CASSPGRAFGAFF. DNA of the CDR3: TGTGCCAGCAGCCCCGGCAGGGCTTTTGGGGCTTTCTTT.

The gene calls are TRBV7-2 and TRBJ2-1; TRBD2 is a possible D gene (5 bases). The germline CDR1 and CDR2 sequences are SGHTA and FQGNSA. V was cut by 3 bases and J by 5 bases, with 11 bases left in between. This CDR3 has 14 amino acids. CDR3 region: CASSFPGNHNEQFF. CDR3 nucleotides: TGTGCCAGCAGCTTCCCGGGGAACCACAATGAGCAGTTCTTC.

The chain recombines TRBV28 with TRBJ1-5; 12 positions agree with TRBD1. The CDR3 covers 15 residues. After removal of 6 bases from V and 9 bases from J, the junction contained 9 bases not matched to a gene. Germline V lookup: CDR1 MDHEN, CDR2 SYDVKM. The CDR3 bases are TGTGCCAGCAGCGGGACAGGGGGCAATAAACGGCCCCAGCATTTT. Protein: CASSGTGGNKRPQHF.

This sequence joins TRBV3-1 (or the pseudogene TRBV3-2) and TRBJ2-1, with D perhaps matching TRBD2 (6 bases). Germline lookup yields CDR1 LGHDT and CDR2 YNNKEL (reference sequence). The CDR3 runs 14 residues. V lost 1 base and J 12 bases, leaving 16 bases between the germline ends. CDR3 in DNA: TGTGCCAGCAGCCAAGTTCAAGAGACTAGTAGGCAGTTCTTC. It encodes CASSQVQETSRQFF.

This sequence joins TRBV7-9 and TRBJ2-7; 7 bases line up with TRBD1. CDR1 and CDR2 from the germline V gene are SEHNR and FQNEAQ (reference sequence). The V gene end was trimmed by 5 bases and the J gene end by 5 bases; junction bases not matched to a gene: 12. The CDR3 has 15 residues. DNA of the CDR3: TGTGCCAGCAGCCAATTCCTGACAGGGCTAGACGAGCAGTACTTC. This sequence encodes CASSQFLTGLDEQYF. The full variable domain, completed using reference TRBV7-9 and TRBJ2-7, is DTGVSQNPRHKITKRGQNVTFRCDPISEHNRLYWYRQTLGQGPEFLTYFQNEAQLEKSRLLSDRFSAERPKGSFSTLEIQRTEQGDSAMYLCASSQFLTGLDEQYFGPGTRLTVT.

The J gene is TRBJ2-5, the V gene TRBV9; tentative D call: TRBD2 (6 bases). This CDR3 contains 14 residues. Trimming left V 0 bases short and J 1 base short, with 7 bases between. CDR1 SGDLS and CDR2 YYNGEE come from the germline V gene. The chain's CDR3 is CASSVGGTQETQYF. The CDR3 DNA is TGTGCCAGCAGCGTAGGCGGGACCCAAGAGACCCAGTACTTC.

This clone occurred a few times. The CDR3 coding sequence is TGTGCCAGCAGCGTTTACAGCTTAAATTTCTACGAGCAGTACTTC. As protein: CASSVYSLNFYEQYF. The genes are TRBV9 and TRBJ2-7, with D unclear. Germline V gives CDR1 SGDLS, CDR2 YYNGEE. V dropped 2 bases and J dropped 3 bases, with 15 bases sitting between them. This CDR3 is built from 15 residues.

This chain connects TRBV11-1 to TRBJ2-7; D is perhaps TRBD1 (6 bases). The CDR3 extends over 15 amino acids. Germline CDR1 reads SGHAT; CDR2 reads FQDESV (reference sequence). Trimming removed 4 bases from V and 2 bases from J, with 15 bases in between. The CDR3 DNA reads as TGTGCCAGCAGCTCCCGGGACATAGGTGCCTACGAGCAGTACTTC. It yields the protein CASSSRDIGAYEQYF. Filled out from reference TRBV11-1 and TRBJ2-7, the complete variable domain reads EAEVAQSPRYKITEKSQAVAFWCDPISGHATLYWYRQILGQGPELLVQFQDESVVDDSQLPKDRFSAERLKGVDSTLKIQPAELGDSAMYLCASSSRDIGAYEQYFGPGTRLTVT.